A single T cell receptor (beta chain) is shown here with its context. This specimen belongs to a study of blood T cell repertoires in COVID-19. V was trimmed by 3 bases and J by 12 bases, leaving 19 bases between them. The CDR3 has 14 residues. The germline V gene has CDR1 SGDLS and CDR2 YYNGEE. TCRdb's copy holds only in-frame clones and misses some; the assay was immunoSEQ multiplex PCR. The data contain 110,000 to 150,000 clones, 75% to 90% of them seen just once; the ten biggest clones take up 8% to 13%. This TCR derives from a woman aged 80 or older with acute or convalescent COVID-19. The chain carries TRBV9 and TRBJ2-1; D perhaps matches TRBD2 (6 bases). Sample: peripheral blood. The CDR3 protein is CASSDEVQRALQFF. CDR3 coding DNA: TGTGCCAGCAGCGACGAGGTCCAGCGGGCCCTGCAGTTCTTC.